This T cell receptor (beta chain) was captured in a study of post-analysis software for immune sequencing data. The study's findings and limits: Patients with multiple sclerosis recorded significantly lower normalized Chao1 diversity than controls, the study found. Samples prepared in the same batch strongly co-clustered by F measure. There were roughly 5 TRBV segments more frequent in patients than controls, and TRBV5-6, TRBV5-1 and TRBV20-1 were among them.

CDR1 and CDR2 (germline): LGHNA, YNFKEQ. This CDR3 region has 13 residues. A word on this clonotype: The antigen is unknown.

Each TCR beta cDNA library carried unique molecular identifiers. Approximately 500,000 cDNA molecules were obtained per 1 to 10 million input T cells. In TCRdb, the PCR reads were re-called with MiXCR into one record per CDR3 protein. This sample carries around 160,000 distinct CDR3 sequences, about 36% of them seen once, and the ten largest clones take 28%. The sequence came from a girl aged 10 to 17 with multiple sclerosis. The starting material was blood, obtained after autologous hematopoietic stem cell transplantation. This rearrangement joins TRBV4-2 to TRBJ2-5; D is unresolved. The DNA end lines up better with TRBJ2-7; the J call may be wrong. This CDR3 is CASSQDRTYEQYF. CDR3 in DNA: TGTGCCAGCAGCCAAGATCGCACCTACGAGCAGTACTTC.